This entry lists 10 T cell receptor beta chains sequenced from one sample in a study of shared clonotypes between healthy human individuals. Produced via immunoSEQ multiplex PCR; TCRdb's table is partial and in-frame only. The sample comprises around 320,000 clones, roughly 84% of which are singletons, and around 15% rests with the top ten. The specimen was memory CD8+ T cells sorted from blood. The subset: CD45RO+ cells pooled with CCR7-negative TemRA cells. The receptors come from a man aged 18 to 35 in good health.

V and J are TRBV6-5 and TRBJ1-2, with 7 bases matching TRBD1. J gave up 4 bases and V 2 bases, and 10 bases lay outside the gene matches. The CDR3 covers 16 residues. Germline V gives CDR1 MNHEY, CDR2 SVGAGI. The CDR3 loop reads CASSYGETGSFYGYTF. CDR3 bases: TGTGCCAGCAGTTACGGGGAGACAGGGAGTTTCTATGGCTACACCTTC.

This clone was seen ten or more times. This chain connects TRBV5-8 to TRBJ1-6, with D unresolved. Trimming took 1 base from V and 6 from J, leaving 11 bases between them. The CDR3 is 15 amino acids. Germline-derived CDR1 and CDR2 are SGHTS and YDEGEE. This CDR3 is CASSLQAGGNSPLHF. CDR3 sequence (DNA): TGTGCCAGCAGCTTGCAGGCGGGAGGTAATTCACCCCTCCACTTT.

This clone was observed a single time. The chain recombines TRBV6-5 with TRBJ2-7, with TRBD1 identical over 8 bases. The V and J ends lost 2 bases and 0 bases, in that order; junction bases with no gene match: 3. The CDR3 spans 15 residues. From germline, CDR1 is MNHEY and CDR2 SVGAGI. This CDR3 reads CASSYPTGGSYEQYF. As DNA, the CDR3 is TGTGCCAGCAGTTACCCCACAGGGGGCTCCTACGAGCAGTACTTC.

The chain employs TRBV28 and TRBJ2-2, with D perhaps matching TRBD1 (6 bases). The CDR3 covers 14 residues. Germline V gives CDR1 MDHEN, CDR2 SYDVKM. V lost 3 bases to trimming and J lost 4 bases, with 9 bases between them. This chain's CDR3 is CASSFRTVTGELFF. CDR3 DNA: TGTGCCAGCAGTTTTCGGACAGTCACCGGGGAGCTGTTTTTT.

The chain uses TRBV15 and TRBJ1-4; a possible D gene is TRBD1 (5 bases). Trimming pared 4 bases from V and 3 bases from J, leaving 12 bases between. The germline gives CDR1 LNHNV, CDR2 YYDKDF (reference sequence). CDR3 length equals 15 residues. The CDR3 loop reads CATSKARAANEKLFF. The CDR3 nucleotides are TGTGCCACCAGCAAGGCCAGGGCGGCTAATGAAAAACTGTTTTTT.

V and J are TRBV5-4 and TRBJ2-7; D may be TRBD1 (6 bases). The V and J ends lost 4 bases and 5 bases respectively, with 13 bases between them. The CDR3 is 13 amino acids. CDR1 SGHNT and CDR2 YYREEE come from the germline V gene (reference sequence). The CDR3 loop is CASSLDRNHEQYF. The CDR3 coding sequence is TGTGCCAGCAGCCTAGACAGGAACCACGAGCAGTACTTC.

This clone was seen only once. V gene TRBV7-8 combines with J gene TRBJ2-2, with D maybe TRBD2 (5 bases). This CDR3 contains 18 residues. Germline V gives CDR1 SGHVS, CDR2 FQNEAQ. With 5 bases removed from V and 1 base from J, the gap between germline ends came to 20 bases. The CDR3 bases are TGTGCCAGCAGCCCCTTCGTTTTAGGACTTCAGAACACCGGGGAGCTGTTTTTT. Protein: CASSPFVLGLQNTGELFF.

V and J are TRBV19 and TRBJ2-2, with 7 bases matching TRBD1. The junction had 4 bases not matched to a gene; V was cut back by 3 bases and J by 6 bases. There are 14 residues in the CDR3. Germline CDR1 is LNHDA and CDR2 is SQIVND (reference sequence). The CDR3 nucleotides read TGTGCCAGTAGTATCATTCAGGGGGCCGGGGAGCTGTTTTTT. Amino acids: CASSIIQGAGELFF. The complete variable domain, with remaining parts taken from reference TRBV19 and TRBJ2-2, reads DGGITQSPKYLFRKEGQNVTLSCEQNLNHDAMYWYRQDPGQGLRLIYYSQIVNDFQKGDIAEGYSVSREKKESFPLTVTSAQKNPTAFYLCASSIIQGAGELFFGEGSRLTVL.

The chain has TRBV9 and TRBJ2-3, with 8 bases lining up with TRBD2. The CDR3 spans 15 residues. The germline CDR1 and CDR2 sequences are SGDLS and YYNGEE. V trimming: 4 bases; J trimming: 6 bases; junction bases outside the gene matches: 10. For the CDR3, the DNA is TGTGCCAGCAGCCCGGGACGGGGGGGTTTTGATACGCAGTATTTT. Residues: CASSPGRGGFDTQYF.

This chain uses TRBV10-3 with TRBJ1-1; maybe TRBD1 (5 bases). CDR3 size: 16 residues. Germline CDR1 is ENHRY and CDR2 is SYGVKD. Trimming removed 0 bases from V and 1 base from J, with 12 bases in between. In nucleotides, the CDR3 is TGTGCCATCAGTGAGTCCGGGGGGGATTCGAACACTGAAGCTTTCTTT. Amino acid sequence: CAISESGGDSNTEAFF.